The 8 T cell receptor beta chains below come from one sample, sequenced in a study of cytomegalovirus exposure and HLA in healthy donors. 13 Jbeta primers and 60 Vbeta primers were used for the PCR. Assay: immunoSEQ multiplex PCR; the TCRdb copy retains only in-frame clones and omits some. The data contain around 150,000 clones, approximately 80% of them singletons. The source material was PBMCs. The receptors shown here come from a male donor in good health and CMV-seronegative.

This clone was picked up a small number of times. The chain couples TRBV30 to TRBJ1-2; no clear D. The CDR3 totals 12 residues. Between the trimmed V and J ends, which lost 0 bases and 7 bases, there was a span of 9 bases. The germline CDR1 and CDR2 sequences are GTSNPN and SVGIG (reference sequence). This CDR3 is CAWSVPGGGYTF. The CDR3 DNA is TGTGCCTGGAGTGTCCCCGGAGGTGGCTACACCTTC.

CDR3 bases: TGTGCCAGCAAAGGCGGCAGGGAGGGACAGCCCCAGCATTTT. It codes for CASKGGREGQPQHF. V is TRBV6-5 and J is TRBJ1-5; TRBD1 might be the D (5 bases). Per the germline V gene, CDR1 is MNHEY and CDR2 is SVGAGI. CDR3 length: 14 amino acids. V was trimmed by 7 bases and J by 7 bases, leaving 17 bases between them.

This chain uses TRBV5-1 with TRBJ2-3; a possible D gene is TRBD2 (6 bases). Per the germline V gene, CDR1 is SGHRS and CDR2 is YFSETQ. The CDR3 consists of 16 residues. Deletions cut 0 bases from V and 2 bases from J, with 13 bases between. The DNA of the CDR3 is TGCGCCAGCAGCTTGGATGGCGGGGCAAACACAGATACGCAGTATTTT. Encoded protein: CASSLDGGANTDTQYF.

The gene calls are TRBV7-2 and TRBJ2-5; tentative D call: TRBD1 (5 bases). Deletions cut 4 bases from V and 2 bases from J, with 20 bases between. The CDR3 length is 17 residues. The germline CDR1 and CDR2 sequences are SGHTA and FQGNSA. This chain's CDR3 is CASSSPTSTVFQETQYF. CDR3 nucleotides: TGTGCCAGCAGCTCCCCAACCTCGACAGTCTTTCAAGAGACCCAGTACTTC.

V gene TRBV4-3 combines with J gene TRBJ2-5, with 10 nucleotides matching TRBD2. In germline, CDR1 is LGHNA, CDR2 YSLEER. The trim removed 0 bases at V and 1 base at J, leaving 2 bases unmatched. This CDR3 spans 16 amino acids. The CDR3 DNA is TGCGCCAGCAGCCAAGAAATAGCGGGGGGCCAAGAGACCCAGTACTTC. This encodes CASSQEIAGGQETQYF.

This clone was seen only a few times. The rearrangement links TRBV5-8 to TRBJ1-6; 10 bases match TRBD1. There are 15 residues in the CDR3. V trimming: 4 bases; J trimming: 4 bases; junction bases outside the gene matches: 2. CDR1 is SGHTS and CDR2 is YDEGEE in the germline V gene. CDR3 protein: CASSRDRGYNSPLHF. DNA for the CDR3: TGTGCCAGCAGCAGGGACAGGGGTTATAATTCACCCCTCCACTTT. The whole variable domain, filled in from reference TRBV5-8 and TRBJ1-6, reads EAGVTQSPTHLIKTRGQQATLRCSPISGHTSVYWYQQALGLGLQFLLWYDEGEERNRGNFPPRFSGRQFPNYSSELNVNALELEDSALYLCASSRDRGYNSPLHFGNGTRLTVT.

The chain combines TRBV11-2 with TRBJ1-2, with D unclear. Deletions cut 1 base from V and 10 bases from J, with 7 bases between. The CDR3 is 11 amino acids. Germline values: CDR1 SGHAT, CDR2 FQNNGV. This CDR3 is CASSLGQFYTF. The CDR3 bases are TGTGCCAGCAGCTTAGGGCAGTTCTACACCTTC. Full variable domain (outside the CDR3, taken from reference TRBV11-2 and TRBJ1-2): EAGVAQSPRYKIIEKRQSVAFWCNPISGHATLYWYQQILGQGPKLLIQFQNNGVVDDSQLPKDRFSAERLKGVDSTLKIQPAKLEDSAVYLCASSLGQFYTFGSGTRLTVV.

This chain joins TRBV4-1 and TRBJ2-3; 13 nucleotides line up with TRBD2. The J segment lost 0 bases and the V segment lost 4 bases, leaving 19 bases of the junction unmatched. CDR1 MGHRA and CDR2 YSYEKL come from the germline V gene. The CDR3 length is 22 residues. The CDR3 sequence: CASSLPKVRLAGGYLSTDTQYF. In nucleotides, the CDR3 is TGCGCCAGCAGCCTGCCTAAAGTTAGACTAGCGGGGGGTTATTTGAGCACAGATACGCAGTATTTT.